The clone carrying this T cell receptor beta chain was observed a few times. What it binds is not known. TCRdb's table, derived via immunoSEQ multiplex PCR, lists solely in-frame clones and lacks some. Of several thousand clones listed, around 60% are singletons. The data were taken from a study of T cells in tumors after PD-1 blockade. Broader study findings: Around 45% of tumor TCR clonotypes were also found in blood. After therapy, most expanded exhausted CD8+ clones were absent pre-treatment, suggesting clonal replacement.

With 7 bases removed from V and 6 bases from J, the gap between germline ends came to 12 bases. Germline loops: CDR1 MNHNY, CDR2 SVGAGI (reference sequence). The CDR3 sequence is 12 residues long. This receptor was taken from a human donor with basal cell carcinoma. The sample here was tumor tissue, taken after anti-PD-1 treatment. This sequence joins TRBV6-6 and TRBJ1-2; D is undetermined. CDR3 DNA: TGTGCCAGCACCGTATCTGGGGATGGCTACACCTTC. Protein sequence: CASTVSGDGYTF.